These 8 T cell receptor beta chains were sequenced from one sample in a study of blood T cell repertoires in COVID-19. Generated by immunoSEQ multiplex PCR, the TCRdb table keeps only in-frame clones and is missing some. The table lists a few hundred thousand clones, about 88% of them singletons. Source material: peripheral blood. These receptor sequences come from a man in his 60s who had recovered from COVID-19.

The chain links TRBV19 to TRBJ2-3, with 10 nucleotides matching TRBD1. The CDR3 sequence is 15 residues long. Per germline, CDR1 LNHDA and CDR2 SQIVND (reference sequence). The V gene end was trimmed by 4 bases and the J gene end by 3 bases; junction bases not matched to a gene: 4. CDR3 region: CASSRWDRGTDTQYF. The CDR3 DNA reads as TGTGCCAGTAGTAGATGGGACAGGGGAACAGATACGCAGTATTTT.

The chain is built from TRBV5-1 and TRBJ1-1; 9 positions match TRBD1. Germline values: CDR1 SGHRS, CDR2 YFSETQ. V was clipped by 5 bases and J by 3 bases; unmatched bases: 11. This CDR3 has 16 amino acids. The CDR3 nucleotides are TGCGCCAGCAGACAGGACAGGGGAGTTTTTTACACTGAAGCTTTCTTT. Translation: CASRQDRGVFYTEAFF.

The gene calls are TRBV6-5 and TRBJ1-2, with 9 nucleotides matching TRBD1. The CDR3 runs 15 residues. V lost 0 bases and J lost 5; bases outside the gene matches: 4. In germline, CDR1 is MNHEY, CDR2 SVGAGI. For the CDR3, the DNA is TGTGCCAGCAGTTACTCAGGGACAGGGCGGTATGGCTACACCTTC. This codes for CASSYSGTGRYGYTF.

The gene calls are TRBV19 and TRBJ2-5; 7 nucleotides match TRBD1. There are 14 residues in the CDR3. In germline, CDR1 is LNHDA, CDR2 SQIVND (reference sequence). With 4 bases clipped from V and 1 base from J, the junction kept 3 bases outside the gene matches. This CDR3 reads CASSTRGFQETQYF. CDR3 in DNA: TGTGCCAGTAGTACCAGGGGGTTCCAAGAGACCCAGTACTTC.

On this clone itself: One junction end disagrees with the germline gene, perhaps due to a read error. The V call is TRBV4-1, the J call TRBJ2-3; TRBD1 matches at 9 bases. This CDR3 comprises 18 residues. Germline V gene data show CDR1 as MGHRA and CDR2 as YSYEKL. CDR3 sequence: CASSQVLVGTGRTDTQYF. The CDR3 DNA is TGCGCCAGCAGCCAAGTCCTAGTAGGGACAGGGCGCACGGATACGCAGTATTTT.

The rearrangement uses TRBV5-6 and TRBJ2-5; TRBD1 aligns across 10 bases. Per germline, CDR1 SGHDT and CDR2 YYEEEE. The CDR3 is 14 amino acids. The V and J ends lost 4 bases and 1 base, in that order; junction bases with no gene match: 1. CDR3 nucleotide sequence: TGTGCCAGCAGCAGGACAGGGGGCCAAGAGACCCAGTACTTC. Its protein is CASSRTGGQETQYF.

The rearrangement joins TRBV12-3 or TRBV12-4 to TRBJ1-2; D might be TRBD1 (5 bases). The length of the CDR3 is 13 residues. Trimming removed 6 bases at V and 7 bases at J, with 15 bases between. As DNA, the CDR3 is TGTGCCAGCAGCACTTCCCAGGGTGTTGGCTACACCTTC. Translation gives CASSTSQGVGYTF.

V usage is TRBV19 and J usage is TRBJ1-6; the match to TRBD1 covers 7 bases. Germline assignment: CDR1 LNHDA and CDR2 SQIVND (reference sequence). The CDR3 totals 15 residues. V trimming: 4 bases; J trimming: 7 bases; junction bases outside the gene matches: 7. The CDR3 region is CASSTGQVGNSPLHF. CDR3 bases: TGTGCCAGTAGTACAGGACAGGTCGGGAATTCACCCCTCCACTTT.